This TCR beta chain comes out of a study of T cell responses to AZD1222 COVID-19 vaccine. The CDR3 extends over 15 amino acids. V was clipped by 5 bases and J by 6 bases; unmatched bases: 5. Germline V gene data show CDR1 as LNHDA and CDR2 as SQIVND (reference sequence). Comments on this clone: Its specificity is not known.

Clones were sequenced by immunoSEQ multiplex PCR, and TCRdb holds only the in-frame ones, with some missing. Recorded for this sample: over 140,000 clones. Findings of the study overall: Across spike, vaccine-associated CD4 TCRs were found, dominant at 160-218 and 743-854. Donors in the cohort were predominantly white British and more often female, and clonal diversity was possibly underestimated.

The sequenced sample was peripheral blood. This chain uses TRBV19 with TRBJ1-5; 12 bases match TRBD1. This sequence was found in an adult in good health. The DNA of the CDR3 is TGTGCCAGTAGTTTTGGGACAGGGGGCAGTCAGCCCCAGCATTTT. Amino acids: CASSFGTGGSQPQHF.